These 7 T cell receptor beta chains share one sample of origin, sequenced in a study of blood T cell repertoires in COVID-19. Sequenced by immunoSEQ multiplex PCR; TCRdb stores in-frame clones only, minus some. The sample includes 150,000 or so clones, over 80% seen only once; the top ten take less than 3.5%. The specimen was peripheral blood. The receptors come from a woman in her sixties or seventies with acute or convalescent COVID-19.

V usage is TRBV6-5 and J usage is TRBJ1-1, with D uncertain. Looked up from germline, CDR1 is MNHEY and CDR2 is SVGAGI. The length of the CDR3 is 13 residues. V was shortened by 6 bases and J by 3 bases, with 11 bases between the two germline ends. CDR3 loop: CASSRGRDTEAFF. CDR3 in DNA: TGTGCCAGCAGCCGGGGTCGAGACACTGAAGCTTTCTTT.

The chain has TRBV2 and TRBJ1-2; a possible D gene is TRBD1 (5 bases). V was shortened by 4 bases and J by 2 bases, with 11 bases between the two germline ends. The CDR3 is 14 residues long. The V gene's germline CDR1 is SNHLY and CDR2 FYNNEI. CDR3 sequence (DNA): TGTGCCAGCAGTGGGCAGGGCCTAAACTATGGCTACACCTTC. Its translation: CASSGQGLNYGYTF.

In its sample, this clone was seen once. The chain couples TRBV21-1 to TRBJ1-6. TRBV21-1 is termed a pseudogene. The CDR3 contains 13 residues. CDR3 nucleotides: TGTGCCAGCAGCAGGGGAGGTAATTCACCCCTCCACTTT. Its protein product is CASSRGGNSPLHF.

The chain uses TRBV7-2 and TRBJ2-5; a weak D match, TRBD2 (5 bases). The CDR3 is 14 amino acids. V shed 1 base and J shed 7 bases, with 13 bases lying between them. The V gene's germline CDR1 is SGHTA and CDR2 FQGNSA. The CDR3 protein is CASSLGRRSLTQYF. DNA for the CDR3: TGTGCCAGCAGCTTAGGCCGGAGGTCCTTGACCCAGTACTTC.

This chain connects TRBV3-1 (or the pseudogene TRBV3-2) to TRBJ2-2; TRBD1 aligns across 8 bases. The germline V gene encodes CDR1 LGHDT and CDR2 YNNKEL (reference sequence). Unmatched junction bases numbered 2, after V lost 4 bases and J lost 7 bases. This CDR3 has 13 amino acids. The CDR3 DNA reads TGTGCCAGCAGCCGGACAGGGAGCGGGGAGCTGTTTTTT. It codes for CASSRTGSGELFF.

DNA for the CDR3: TGCGCCAGCAGCCAAGTCGTGACAGGGACCGATGGCAATCAGCCCCAGCATTTT. The encoded protein is CASSQVVTGTDGNQPQHF. The chain carries TRBV4-1 and TRBJ1-5, with TRBD1 matching 7 bases. The trim removed 1 base at V and 2 bases at J, leaving 11 bases unmatched. The CDR3 covers 18 residues. CDR1 and CDR2 (germline): MGHRA, YSYEKL.

The CDR3 here is CASSYRGRGYEQYF. DNA for the CDR3: TGTGCCAGCAGTTACAGGGGGAGAGGGTACGAGCAGTACTTC. The chain couples TRBV28 to TRBJ2-7; 8 bases are shared with TRBD1. The CDR3 totals 14 residues. Germline V gene lookup returns CDR1 MDHEN and CDR2 SYDVKM. V shed 4 bases and J 4 bases; nucleotides not matched to a gene: 6.